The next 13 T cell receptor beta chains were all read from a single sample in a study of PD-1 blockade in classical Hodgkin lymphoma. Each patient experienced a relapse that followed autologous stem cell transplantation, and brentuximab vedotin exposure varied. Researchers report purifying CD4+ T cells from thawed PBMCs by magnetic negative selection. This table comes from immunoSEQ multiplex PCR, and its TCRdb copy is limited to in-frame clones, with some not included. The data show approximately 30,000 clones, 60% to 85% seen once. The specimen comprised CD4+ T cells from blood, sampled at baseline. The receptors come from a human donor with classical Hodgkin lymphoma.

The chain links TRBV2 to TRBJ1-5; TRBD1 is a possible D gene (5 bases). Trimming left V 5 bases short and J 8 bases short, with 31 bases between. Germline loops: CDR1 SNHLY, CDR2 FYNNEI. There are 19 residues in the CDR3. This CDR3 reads CASSRRRSGREEGTEPQHF. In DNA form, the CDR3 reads TGTGCCAGCAGTAGGCGTCGTTCGGGCAGGGAGGAAGGGACGGAGCCCCAGCATTTT.

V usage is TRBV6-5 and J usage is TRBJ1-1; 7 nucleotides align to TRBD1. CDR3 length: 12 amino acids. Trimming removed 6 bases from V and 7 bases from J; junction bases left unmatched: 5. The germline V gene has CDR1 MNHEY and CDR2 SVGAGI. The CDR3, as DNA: TGTGCCAGCAGCAGAGGGGGCGATGAAGCTTTCTTT. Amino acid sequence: CASSRGGDEAFF.

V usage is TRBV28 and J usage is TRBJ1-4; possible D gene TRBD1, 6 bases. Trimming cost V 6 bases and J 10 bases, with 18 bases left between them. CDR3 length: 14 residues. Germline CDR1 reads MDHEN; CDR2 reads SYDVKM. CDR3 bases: TGTGCCAGCAGAGAGGGAACAGGGTTTGGAAAACTGTTTTTT. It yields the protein CASREGTGFGKLFF. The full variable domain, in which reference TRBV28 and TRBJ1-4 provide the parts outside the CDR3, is DVKVTQSSRYLVKRTGEKVFLECVQDMDHENMFWYRQDPGLGLRLIYFSYDVKMKEKGDIPEGYSVSREKKERFSLILESASTNQTSMYLCASREGTGFGKLFFGSGTQLSVL.

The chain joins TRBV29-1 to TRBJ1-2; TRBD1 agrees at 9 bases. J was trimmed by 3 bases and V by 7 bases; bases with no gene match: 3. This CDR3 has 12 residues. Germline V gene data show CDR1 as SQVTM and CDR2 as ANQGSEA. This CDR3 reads CSAWTGDYGYTF. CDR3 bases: TGCAGCGCTTGGACAGGGGACTATGGCTACACCTTC.

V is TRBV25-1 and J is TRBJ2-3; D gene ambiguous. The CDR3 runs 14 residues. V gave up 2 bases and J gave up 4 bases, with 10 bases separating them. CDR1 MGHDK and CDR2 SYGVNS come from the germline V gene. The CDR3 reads CASSEGLDPDTQYF. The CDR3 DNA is TGTGCCAGCAGTGAAGGTCTAGACCCAGATACGCAGTATTTT.

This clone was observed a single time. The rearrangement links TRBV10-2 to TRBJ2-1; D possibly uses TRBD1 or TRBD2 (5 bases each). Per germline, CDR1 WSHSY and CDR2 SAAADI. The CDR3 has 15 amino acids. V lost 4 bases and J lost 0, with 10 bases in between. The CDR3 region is CASSGPRGSYNEQFF. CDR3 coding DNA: TGCGCCAGCAGTGGACCGAGGGGCTCCTACAATGAGCAGTTCTTC.

CDR3 protein: CASSIQGHGETQYF. The DNA for the CDR3 is TGTGCCAGCAGCATCCAGGGGCATGGAGAGACCCAGTACTTC. The chain employs TRBV7-7 and TRBJ2-5, with a weak D call TRBD1 (6 bases). Germline assignment: CDR1 SSHAT and CDR2 FNYEAQ (reference sequence). The ends were cut back, 5 bases at V and 4 bases at J, with 14 bases in the middle. The CDR3 loop spans 14 amino acids.

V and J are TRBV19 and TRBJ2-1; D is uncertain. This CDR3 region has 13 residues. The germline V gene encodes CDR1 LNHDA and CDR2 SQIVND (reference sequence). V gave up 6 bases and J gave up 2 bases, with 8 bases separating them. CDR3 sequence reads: CASSTGPYNEQFF. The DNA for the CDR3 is TGTGCCAGTAGCACCGGTCCCTACAATGAGCAGTTCTTC.

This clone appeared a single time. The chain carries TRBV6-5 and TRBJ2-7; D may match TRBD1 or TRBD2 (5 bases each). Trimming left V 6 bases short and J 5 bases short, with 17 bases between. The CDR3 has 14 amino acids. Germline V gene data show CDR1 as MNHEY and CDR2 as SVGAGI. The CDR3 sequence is CASRPRGFMDEQYF. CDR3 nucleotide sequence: TGTGCCAGCAGGCCCCGGGGCTTCATGGACGAGCAGTACTTC.

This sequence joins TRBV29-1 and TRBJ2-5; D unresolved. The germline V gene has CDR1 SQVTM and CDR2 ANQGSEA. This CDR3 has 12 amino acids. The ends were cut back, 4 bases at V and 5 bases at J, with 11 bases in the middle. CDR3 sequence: CSVVQAGETQYF. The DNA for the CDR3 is TGCAGCGTTGTCCAGGCCGGGGAGACCCAGTACTTC.

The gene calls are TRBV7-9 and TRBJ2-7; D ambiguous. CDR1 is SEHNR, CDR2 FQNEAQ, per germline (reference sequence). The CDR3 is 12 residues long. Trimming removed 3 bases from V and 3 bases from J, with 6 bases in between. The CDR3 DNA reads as TGTGCCAGCAGCTTTTACGGCTACGAGCAGTACTTC. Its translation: CASSFYGYEQYF.

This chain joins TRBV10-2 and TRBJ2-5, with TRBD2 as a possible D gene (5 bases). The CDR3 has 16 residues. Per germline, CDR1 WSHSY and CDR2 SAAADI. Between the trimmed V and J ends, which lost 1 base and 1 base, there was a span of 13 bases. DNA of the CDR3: TGCGCCAGCAGTGAGTGGACCGACTATCCCCAAGAGACCCAGTACTTC. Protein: CASSEWTDYPQETQYF.

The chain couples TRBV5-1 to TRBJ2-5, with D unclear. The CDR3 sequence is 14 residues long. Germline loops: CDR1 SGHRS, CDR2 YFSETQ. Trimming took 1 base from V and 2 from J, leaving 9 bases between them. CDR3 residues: CASSLLAEQETQYF. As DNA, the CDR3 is TGCGCCAGCAGCTTGCTGGCGGAACAAGAGACCCAGTACTTC. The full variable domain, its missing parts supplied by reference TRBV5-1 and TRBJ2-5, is KAGVTQTPRYLIKTRGQQVTLSCSPISGHRSVSWYQQTPGQGLQFLFEYFSETQRNKGNFPGRFSGRQFSNSRSEMNVSTLELGDSALYLCASSLLAEQETQYFGPGTRLLVL.